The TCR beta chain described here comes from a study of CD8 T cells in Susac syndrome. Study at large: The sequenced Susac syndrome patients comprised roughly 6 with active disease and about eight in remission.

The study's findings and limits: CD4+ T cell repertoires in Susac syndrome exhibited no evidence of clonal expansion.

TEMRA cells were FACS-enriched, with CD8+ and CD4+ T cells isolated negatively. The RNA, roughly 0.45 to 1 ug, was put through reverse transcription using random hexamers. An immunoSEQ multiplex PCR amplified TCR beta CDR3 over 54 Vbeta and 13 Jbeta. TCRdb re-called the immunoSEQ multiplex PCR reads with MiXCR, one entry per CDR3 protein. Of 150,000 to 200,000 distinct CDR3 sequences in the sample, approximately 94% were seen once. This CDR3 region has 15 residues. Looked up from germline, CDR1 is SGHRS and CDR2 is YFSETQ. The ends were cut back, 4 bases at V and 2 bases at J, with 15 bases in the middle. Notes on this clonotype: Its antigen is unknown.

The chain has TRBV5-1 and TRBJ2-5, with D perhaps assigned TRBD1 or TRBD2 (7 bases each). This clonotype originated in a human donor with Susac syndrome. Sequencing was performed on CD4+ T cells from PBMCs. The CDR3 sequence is CASSLRQGGQETQYF. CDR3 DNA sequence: TGCGCCAGCAGCCTAAGACAGGGAGGGCAAGAGACCCAGTACTTC.